This T cell receptor (beta chain) was recovered during a study of type 1 regulatory T cells. Study in general: This in vitro CD4 product, T-allo10, is enriched for Tr1 cells and alloantigen-specific.

The germline V gene encodes CDR1 DFQATT and CDR2 SNEGSKA (reference sequence). The CDR3 spans 11 residues. Trimming took 8 bases from V and 5 from J; bases not matched to a gene: 4. Each CDR3 protein gets one entry after TCRdb re-called the reads with MiXCR. The data contain 90,000 to 100,000 distinct CDR3 sequences, 30% to 35% of them seen just once; the ten biggest clones take up 2% to 2.5%. The clonotype originates from a human donor in good health. The rearrangement joins TRBV20-1 to TRBJ2-5; 8 bases fit TRBD2. The source material was CD4+ T cells, either the whole sample or a sorted fraction (not recorded which). CDR3 protein: CSSAGEETQYF. The CDR3 coding sequence is TGCAGTTCAGCGGGAGAGGAGACCCAGTACTTC.